This T cell receptor (beta chain) came from a study of CD8 T cells in Susac syndrome. Reverse transcription of about 0.45 to 1 ug RNA used random hexamers. Coverage of TCR beta CDR3 amplification by immunoSEQ multiplex PCR extended to 54 Vbeta and 13 Jbeta. TCRdb fed the immunoSEQ multiplex PCR reads into MiXCR, producing one record per CDR3 protein. The data contain under 200,000 distinct CDR3 sequences, around 94% of them singletons. Per the germline V gene, CDR1 is DFQATT and CDR2 is SNEGSKA (reference sequence). V was clipped by 0 bases and J by 4 bases; unmatched bases: 1. The CDR3 loop spans 13 amino acids.

The chain combines TRBV20-1 with TRBJ1-2; 8 nucleotides line up with TRBD1. This clonotype was sampled from a human donor in good health. Sequences were obtained from CD4+ T cells from PBMCs. The DNA of the CDR3 is TGCAGTGCTAGAGAAACAGGGGGCTATGGCTACACCTTC. Residues: CSARETGGYGYTF.